A single sample gave rise to the 24 T cell receptor beta chains below, sequenced in a study of CD8+CD57+ T cells in acquired aplastic anemia. CDR3 and TCR beta VDJ profiling relied on genomic DNA as the template. MiXCR was run by TCRdb on the reads, yielding one entry per CDR3 protein. The data hold around 140,000 distinct CDR3 sequences, with 41% observed a single time. The specimen sequenced was sorted CD4+, CD8+, or CD8+CD57+ T cells (not recorded which) from PBMCs. These receptors all come from a human donor in good health, serving as a control.

The gene calls are TRBV10-3 and TRBJ1-6; D not certain. The CDR3 covers 18 residues. Looked up from germline, CDR1 is ENHRY and CDR2 is SYGVKD. Between the trimmed V and J ends, which lost 4 bases and 0 bases, there was a span of 16 bases. In DNA form, the CDR3 reads TGTGCCATCAGTGCTAGAGAAGCGGGTAGCTCCTATAATTCACCCCTCCACTTT. This encodes CAISAREAGSSYNSPLHF.

V usage is TRBV5-1 and J usage is TRBJ2-3; 9 nucleotides agree with TRBD1. Germline V CDR1 and CDR2: SGHRS, YFSETQ. The ends lost 0 bases at V and 4 bases at J; junction bases unmatched: 6. The CDR3 runs 16 residues. The CDR3 here is CASSLEGTGMADTQYF. Here the CDR3 DNA reads TGCGCCAGCAGCTTGGAAGGGACAGGGATGGCAGATACGCAGTATTTT.

This clonotype was seen repeatedly, ten times or more. The chain combines TRBV6-1 with TRBJ2-7, with TRBD2 identical over 9 bases. The V gene's germline CDR1 is MNHNS and CDR2 SASEGT. V shed 4 bases, J shed 3 bases, and the junction held 16 bases outside the gene matches. The CDR3 loop spans 18 amino acids. The CDR3: CASSAMSGRSPFDYEQYF. The CDR3 coding sequence is TGTGCCAGCAGTGCAATGAGCGGGAGGTCCCCTTTCGACTACGAGCAGTACTTC.

This clonotype was found many times. The CDR3 bases are TGTGCCAGCAGTGGGGACAGGGCGCCTGGGAAACTGTTTTTT. Encoded protein: CASSGDRAPGKLFF. This chain joins TRBV2 and TRBJ1-4; 9 bases map to TRBD1. The CDR3 totals 14 residues. Looked up from germline, CDR1 is SNHLY and CDR2 is FYNNEI. V lost 4 bases, J lost 11 bases, and 8 bases stayed unmatched. Supplemented by reference TRBV2 and TRBJ1-4, the full variable domain reads EPEVTQTPSHQVTQMGQEVILRCVPISNHLYFYWYRQILGQKVEFLVSFYNNEISEKSEIFDDQFSVERPDGSNFTLKIRSTKLEDSAMYFCASSGDRAPGKLFFGSGTQLSVL.

The rearrangement links TRBV5-1 to TRBJ1-6, with TRBD1 matching over 9 bases. This CDR3 is built from 14 residues. CDR1 and CDR2 (germline): SGHRS, YFSETQ. Losses at the gene ends were 6 bases for V and 9 bases for J; bases not matched to a gene: 7. The CDR3: CASTITGGGSPLHF. CDR3 sequence (DNA): TGCGCCAGCACCATCACAGGGGGCGGTTCACCCCTCCACTTT.

The chain uses TRBV19 and TRBJ1-5, with a tentative D call TRBD1 (5 bases). This CDR3 spans 14 amino acids. Germline CDR1 LNHDA, CDR2 SQIVND (reference sequence). V was pared by 3 bases and J by 11 bases, with 17 bases between. CDR3 amino acids: CASSIRTGRETQHF. CDR3 sequence (DNA): TGTGCCAGTAGTATCCGGACGGGCAGGGAGACCCAGCATTTT.

This clonotype was counted at least ten times. V usage is TRBV20-1 and J usage is TRBJ2-4; TRBD1 matches at 10 bases. V shed 5 bases and J 4 bases; nucleotides not matched to a gene: 5. In germline, CDR1 is DFQATT, CDR2 SNEGSKA (reference sequence). The length of the CDR3 is 14 residues. DNA of the CDR3: TGCAGTGCTTTCAGGACAGGGGGGAAAAACATTCAGTACTTC. This sequence encodes CSAFRTGGKNIQYF.

The chain uses TRBV12-3 or TRBV12-4 and TRBJ1-5; tentative D call: TRBD1 (5 bases). V was cut by 3 bases and J by 12 bases, with 18 bases left in between. The CDR3 totals 14 residues. The CDR3 DNA reads as TGTGCCAGCAGTTTCGTCCGTAACCAGGGAAGCCAGCATTTT. It encodes CASSFVRNQGSQHF.

The V gene is TRBV7-3, the J gene TRBJ2-1; D is perhaps TRBD2 (5 bases). The germline V and J ends were trimmed by 3 bases and 3 bases, with 12 bases remaining between them. Germline loops: CDR1 SGHTA, CDR2 FQGTGA. This CDR3 is built from 15 residues. CDR3 bases: TGTGCCAGCAGCTTGAAGGACTTCTACTACAATGAGCAGTTCTTC. Its translation: CASSLKDFYYNEQFF. Combining the CDR3 with reference TRBV7-3 and TRBJ2-1 gives the whole variable domain GAGVSQTPSNKVTEKGKYVELRCDPISGHTALYWYRQSLGQGPEFLIYFQGTGAADDSGLPNDRFFAVRPEGSVSTLKIQRTERGDSAVYLCASSLKDFYYNEQFFGPGTRLTVL.

This clonotype was recorded at least ten times. The rearrangement uses TRBV20-1 and TRBJ1-2; D gene uncertain. CDR1 and CDR2 from the germline V gene are DFQATT and SNEGSKA (reference sequence). Between the trimmed V and J ends, which lost 5 bases and 6 bases, there was a span of 7 bases. This CDR3 is 10 amino acids long. The CDR3 region is CSALENGYTF. The CDR3 DNA sequence: TGCAGTGCTCTTGAGAATGGCTACACCTTC.

The chain combines TRBV15 with TRBJ2-7, with D possibly TRBD2 on 6 matching bases. The CDR3 covers 16 residues. The germline gives CDR1 LNHNV, CDR2 YYDKDF (reference sequence). With 1 base removed from V and 2 bases from J, the gap between germline ends came to 15 bases. The DNA of the CDR3 is TGTGCCACCAGCAGAGGGGGGGACTCCGTCGCCTACGAGCAGTACTTC. Encoded protein: CATSRGGDSVAYEQYF.

Many counts were recorded for this clonotype. J is TRBJ1-1 and V is TRBV7-9, with a tentative D call TRBD1 (5 bases). CDR3 size: 13 residues. Germline V gives CDR1 SEHNR, CDR2 FQNEAQ (reference sequence). V was trimmed by 3 bases and J by 4 bases, leaving 9 bases between them. CDR3 sequence: CASSFRGGTEAFF. CDR3 coding DNA: TGTGCCAGCAGCTTCCGGGGGGGCACTGAAGCTTTCTTT.

This clonotype was found a few times. The V call is TRBV12-3 or TRBV12-4, the J call TRBJ2-3; 12 bases fit TRBD2. This CDR3 region has 15 residues. V dropped 9 bases and J dropped 4; count of bases not matched to a gene: 8. CDR3 sequence reads: CASTRLAGVPDTQYF. The CDR3 coding sequence is TGTGCCAGTACCCGACTAGCGGGAGTGCCAGATACGCAGTATTTT.

This clonotype was picked up many times. The V call is TRBV10-3, the J call TRBJ2-7; tentative D call: TRBD1 (6 bases). This CDR3 region has 12 residues. Trimming removed 9 bases from V and 7 bases from J, with 16 bases in between. Per the germline V gene, CDR1 is ENHRY and CDR2 is SYGVKD. This CDR3 is CAMGHDLREQYF. The CDR3 DNA sequence: TGTGCCATGGGACATGATCTACGAGAGCAGTACTTC.

V and J are TRBV4-2 and TRBJ1-6; the D gene is possibly TRBD1 (5 bases). This CDR3 has 16 residues. Trimming pared 0 bases from V and 6 bases from J, leaving 12 bases between. Germline CDR1 reads LGHNA; CDR2 reads YNFKEQ. The CDR3 DNA sequence: TGTGCCAGCAGCCAAGAACAACAGAGGGGTAATTCACCCCTCCACTTT. Protein: CASSQEQQRGNSPLHF.

Note on this clonotype: Being one base from a much bigger clone, this may be a read error. The chain recombines TRBV12-3 or TRBV12-4 with TRBJ2-2; D remains ambiguous. Deletions cut 3 bases from V and 7 bases from J, with 6 bases between. The CDR3 covers 12 residues. The CDR3 sequence: CASSFLSGELFF. The CDR3 nucleotides read TGTGCCAGCAGTTTCCTTAGCGGGGAGCTGTTTTTT.

The chain joins TRBV6-1 to TRBJ2-7; no clear D gene. The CDR3 covers 13 residues. The V end lost 3 bases, the J end lost 3 bases, and 9 bases lay between the germline ends. The germline V gene encodes CDR1 MNHNS and CDR2 SASEGT. The CDR3 region is CASSEGMGYEQYF. The DNA for the CDR3 is TGTGCCAGCAGTGAGGGGATGGGCTACGAGCAGTACTTC.

V is TRBV2 and J is TRBJ1-1; D gene uncertain. Germline V gene data show CDR1 as SNHLY and CDR2 as FYNNEI. V lost 2 bases and J 2 bases, leaving 9 bases between the germline ends. This CDR3 contains 14 residues. DNA of the CDR3: TGTGCCAGCAGTGAATTTGGAGCTAACACTGAAGCTTTCTTT. It yields the protein CASSEFGANTEAFF.

As concerns this clonotype: Given the absence of the conserved phenylalanine or tryptophan at the CDR3 end, a read error is likely. The chain recombines TRBV3-1 with TRBJ1-6; TRBD1 might be the D (5 bases). There are 15 residues in the CDR3. V was trimmed by 4 bases and J by 5 bases, leaving 12 bases between them. Per the germline V gene, CDR1 is LGHDT and CDR2 is YNNKEL (reference sequence). CDR3 sequence: CASSRGTVNNSPLHS. The CDR3 region has the DNA TGTGCCAGCAGCCGGGGGACGGTTAATAATTCACCCCTCCACTCT.

Ten or more counts support this clonotype. The chain has TRBV12-3 or TRBV12-4 and TRBJ2-1, with TRBD1 matching over 9 bases. V shed 7 bases, J shed 14 bases, and the junction held 9 bases outside the gene matches. The length of the CDR3 is 12 residues. The CDR3 region is CASTGTGRRKFF. The CDR3 DNA reads as TGTGCCAGCACTGGGACAGGGCGTAGAAAGTTCTTC.

This clonotype came up a few times. The CDR3 DNA sequence: TGTGCCAGCAGTGAAGCGGGGACCTTTTACTACAATGAGCAGTTCTTC. It translates to CASSEAGTFYYNEQFF. The chain recombines TRBV6-1 with TRBJ2-1, with D perhaps assigned TRBD1 or TRBD2 (5 bases each). The germline CDR1 and CDR2 sequences are MNHNS and SASEGT. CDR3 length equals 16 residues. Trimming stripped 0 bases from V and 3 bases from J, with 12 bases between.

The chain recombines TRBV19 with TRBJ1-2; D gene uncertain. CDR3 size: 14 residues. V lost 6 bases, J lost 0 bases, and 11 bases lay in between. Germline assignment: CDR1 LNHDA and CDR2 SQIVND (reference sequence). Here the CDR3 reads CASSMDGTNYGYTF. As DNA, the CDR3 is TGTGCCAGTAGCATGGACGGAACTAACTATGGCTACACCTTC.

This clonotype was observed many times. The V call is TRBV19, the J call TRBJ1-2; D gene ambiguous. The CDR3 totals 13 residues. With 3 bases removed from V and 6 bases from J, the gap between germline ends came to 11 bases. Germline V gene lookup returns CDR1 LNHDA and CDR2 SQIVND (reference sequence). In nucleotides, the CDR3 is TGTGCCAGTAGTATCATGGGGAGTCATGGCTACACCTTC. Translation gives CASSIMGSHGYTF.

This clonotype was counted between two and nine times. The chain combines TRBV5-4 with TRBJ2-4, with 7 bases fitting TRBD2. The CDR3 length is 16 residues. V lost 4 bases, J lost 8 bases, and 15 bases stayed unmatched. Germline V gives CDR1 SGHNT, CDR2 YYREEE (reference sequence). DNA of the CDR3: TGTGCCAGCAGCGCCGGCGGGGGAGGACTTGGGCACATTCAGTACTTC. Amino acids: CASSAGGGGLGHIQYF.